The entry below gives a single TCR beta chain sequence along with its context. Its antigen is unidentified. One end of the junction fails to match germline, which may point to a read error. This entry is derived from a study of T-cell memory formation after mild COVID-19. Whole-study context: Clusters of TCRs were largely donor specific. Study findings and constraints: Most CD4+ clones that shrank were in CM and EM, while CD8+ ones turned up in EMRA. Some responding clones appeared in pre-infection memory, suggesting cross-reactive memory joined.

Germline CDR1 is SGHDT and CDR2 is YYEEEE. This CDR3 is built from 12 residues. 5'RACE with constant-segment primers built TCRalpha and TCRbeta cDNA libraries with UMIs. TCRdb re-derived calls from the 5' RACE reads in MiXCR, one entry per CDR3 protein. The top ten clones hold 31% of a sample with under 90,000 distinct CDR3 sequences, approximately 15% of them seen once. The genes are TRBV5-6 and TRBJ1-1; unclear D gene. The sequence was collected from an adult woman who had mild COVID-19 (a few samples of this study predate the infection). Cell type and time point are not known. Sequencing was performed on PBMCs or a T cell subset sorted from them (not recorded which). CDR3 coding DNA: TGTGCCAGCAGTCGGGTGAACACTGAAGTTTTCTTT. Protein: CASSRVNTEVFF.